The clone carrying this T cell receptor beta chain came up a few times. The germline V and J ends were trimmed by 0 bases and 0 bases, with 7 bases remaining between them. The CDR3 has 14 residues. CDR1 SGHKS and CDR2 YYEKEE come from the germline V gene (reference sequence). The data stem from a study of blood T cell repertoires in COVID-19. On the study more broadly: PBMCs, B-cell-depleted T cells, or T cells provided the cDNA or gDNA that made up the material.

Libraries were prepared by immunoSEQ multiplex PCR; TCRdb keeps only in-frame clonotypes and omits some of them. The top ten clones hold 3.2% of a sample with some 490,000 clones, 75% to 90% of them seen once. This receptor was identified in a human donor in a cohort sampled during active COVID-19. Specimen: peripheral blood. The rearrangement links TRBV5-5 to TRBJ2-7; D unclear. CDR3 sequence (DNA): TGTGCCAGCAGCTTGGATGACAACTCCTACGAGCAGTACTTC. Protein product: CASSLDDNSYEQYF.